Given below is one T cell receptor (beta chain) in context. What it recognizes is unknown. One end of the junction fails to match germline, which may point to a read error. TCRdb keeps only in-frame clones here, not all; method: immunoSEQ multiplex PCR. This table has about 73,000 clones, 70% to 90% appearing once. From germline, CDR1 is LNHNV and CDR2 YYDKDF (reference sequence). CDR3 length: 11 residues. These data are taken from a study of cytomegalovirus exposure and HLA in healthy donors. As for the study in general: The roughly 670 first-cohort repertoires shared a platform with the approximately 120 validation repertoires, as reported in a later analysis.

Overall study results and limits: The study flagged 150 to 200 TCR beta chains as cytomegalovirus-associated. Many donors shared some public TCRs, even though most TCR sequences were rare. Later, an analysis found that TCR clusters from the first cohort tended to co-occur in the roughly 120 validation repertoires.

V usage is TRBV15 and J usage is TRBJ2-7; D unresolved. This clonotype was obtained from a woman under 30 in good health and CMV-seropositive. Sequenced sample: PBMCs. The CDR3 is CATSRDGSRHF. In DNA form, the CDR3 reads TGTGCCACCAGCAGAGATGGCTCACGTCACTTC.